These T cell receptor beta chains were read from a single sample in a study of blood T cell repertoires in COVID-19. Libraries were prepared by immunoSEQ multiplex PCR; TCRdb keeps only in-frame clonotypes and omits some of them. Counted here are 90,000 to 100,000 clones, approximately 79% occurring once; the ten biggest clones make up approximately 11%. What was sequenced was peripheral blood. The source of these receptors is a man in his sixties or seventies with active or convalescent COVID-19. The CDR3 runs from the conserved cysteine through the conserved F or W. A D gene is named only where the DNA matches it firmly. Size is stated for part of the rows, as once, few or many counts, or as a class when the clone is expanded.

j_call clone_size v_call d_call cdr3_aa cdr3_nt
TRBJ2-3 . TRBV7-2 TRBD2 CASSQGTSGGADTQYF TGTGCCAGCAGCCAAGGGACTAGCGGGGGGGCAGATACGCAGTATTTT
TRBJ2-2 . TRBV2 TRBD1 CASSGQGGTGELFF TGTGCCAGCAGTGGACAGGGTGGCACCGGGGAGCTGTTTTTT
TRBJ2-3 . TRBV11-3 . CASSLFQRADTQYF TGTGCCAGCAGCTTATTTCAGCGAGCAGATACGCAGTATTTT
TRBJ2-3 . TRBV10-3 TRBD1 CAIRVGQGSTDTQYF TGTGCCATCAGAGTGGGACAGGGCAGCACAGATACGCAGTATTTT
TRBJ2-2 . TRBV5-1 TRBD2 CASSLAGGDTGELFF TGCGCCAGCAGTCTGGCGGGGGGGGACACCGGGGAGCTGTTTTTT
TRBJ1-5 . TRBV12-5 . CASLQGYQPQHF TGTGCTAGTCTCCAGGGATATCAGCCCCAGCATTTT
TRBJ1-1 once TRBV2 . CASSEALGRINTEAFF TGTGCCAGCAGTGAAGCGCTTGGCAGAATAAACACTGAAGCTTTCTTT
TRBJ2-1 . TRBV13 TRBD2 CASSLEGAGDNEQFF TGTGCCAGCAGCTTAGAAGGGGCGGGGGACAATGAGCAGTTCTTC
TRBJ1-5 . TRBV20-1 . CSASSSRAGGNQPQHF TGCAGTGCTAGTTCCTCGAGGGCGGGGGGGAATCAGCCCCAGCATTTT
TRBJ2-7 . TRBV30 TRBD2 CAWSHGGGSYEQYF TGTGCCTGGTCCCATGGCGGGGGATCCTACGAGCAGTACTTC
TRBJ1-3 . TRBV7-9 . CASSLGQGNTIYF TGTGCCAGCAGCCTCGGACAGGGAAACACCATATATTTT
TRBJ2-4 once TRBV2 TRBD2 CASPTSGNIQYF TGTGCCAGCCCGACTAGCGGAAACATTCAGTACTTC
TRBJ2-2 . TRBV6-5 . CGTEEFVGELFF TGTGGTACGGAGGAGTTCGTCGGGGAGCTGTTTTTT
TRBJ2-1 . TRBV30 . CAWALSGVESGEQFF TGTGCCTGGGCCCTTTCGGGGGTAGAGTCTGGTGAGCAGTTCTTC
TRBJ1-1 . TRBV13 . CASRRGWDTEAFF TGTGCCAGCAGACGGGGGTGGGACACTGAAGCTTTCTTT
TRBJ1-2 . TRBV6-6 . CASSPTIAVYTF TGTGCCAGCAGTCCGACTATCGCTGTCTACACCTTC
TRBJ1-2 . TRBV25-1 . CASSLTFGGTGGYTF TGTGCCAGCAGTCTCACCTTCGGGGGAACGGGCGGCTACACCTTC
TRBJ2-7 . TRBV5-1 . CASSLTSDEQYF TGCGCCAGCAGCTTGACTAGTGACGAGCAGTACTTC
TRBJ1-1 few TRBV27 . CASRGARGAFF TGTGCCAGCCGGGGGGCGAGAGGAGCTTTCTTT
TRBJ1-2 few TRBV5-1 . CASSPGGQPGYTF TGCGCCAGCAGCCCTGGTGGACAGCCTGGCTACACCTTC
TRBJ2-3 . TRBV10-3 . CAIRGLQDTDTQYF TGTGCCATCAGGGGGCTTCAGGACACAGATACGCAGTATTTT
TRBJ1-5 . TRBV5-1 . CASSLQGARNQPQHF TGCGCCAGCAGCTTGCAAGGGGCGCGCAATCAGCCCCAGCATTTT
TRBJ2-3 . TRBV6-1 TRBD1 CASSDVGTGTDTQYF TGTGCCAGCAGTGATGTGGGGACAGGGACAGATACGCAGTATTTT
TRBJ2-7 . TRBV27 . CASSLSGSTYEQYF TGTGCCAGCAGTTTATCGGGCAGCACCTACGAGCAGTACTTC
TRBJ2-5 few TRBV2 . CASSERGGRWETQYF TGTGCCAGCAGTGAAAGAGGGGGTCGTTGGGAGACCCAGTACTTC
TRBJ2-1 . TRBV18 TRBD2 CASSPPGGLVNEQFF TGTGCCAGCTCACCACCGGGGGGGTTGGTCAATGAGCAGTTCTTC